This T cell receptor (beta chain) was profiled in a study of shared clonotypes between healthy human individuals. The length of the CDR3 is 16 residues. Germline V CDR1 and CDR2: SGHVS, FNYEAQ. Trimming removed 4 bases from V and 0 bases from J, with 15 bases in between. Naive CD8 cells comprised CD45RO-negative, CCR7-positively selected cells, excluding terminally differentiated effector memory CD45RA+ cells. Here immunoSEQ multiplex PCR was the method, and the copy in TCRdb shows in-frame clones only, minus some. The sample has more than 2 million clones, 93% seen once. This receptor was taken from a man in his late teens or twenties in good health. Some clones in this sample may be carry-over from other donors' samples. Specimen: naive CD8+ T cells from PBMCs. J is TRBJ1-1 and V is TRBV7-6; perhaps TRBD1 as D (5 bases). CDR3 loop: CASSSQGGDMNTEAFF. CDR3 sequence (DNA): TGTGCCAGCAGCTCCCAGGGAGGGGATATGAACACTGAAGCTTTCTTT.